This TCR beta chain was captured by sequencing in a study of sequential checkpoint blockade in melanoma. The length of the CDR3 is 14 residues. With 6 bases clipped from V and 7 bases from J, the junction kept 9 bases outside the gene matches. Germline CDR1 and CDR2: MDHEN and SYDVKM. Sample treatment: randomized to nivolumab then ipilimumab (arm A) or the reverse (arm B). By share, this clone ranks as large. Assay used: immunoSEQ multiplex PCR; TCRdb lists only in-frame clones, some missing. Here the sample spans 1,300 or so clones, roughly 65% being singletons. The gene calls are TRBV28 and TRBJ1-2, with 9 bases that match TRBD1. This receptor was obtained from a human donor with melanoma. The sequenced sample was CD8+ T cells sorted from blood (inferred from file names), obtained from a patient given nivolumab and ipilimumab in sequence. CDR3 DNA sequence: TGTGCCAGCAGCCATCCTATGACAGGGGGTGGCTACACCTTC. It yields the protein CASSHPMTGGGYTF.